This T cell receptor beta chain was sequenced in a study of cytomegalovirus exposure and HLA in healthy donors. Study as a whole: Of around 400 genotyped donors, 81% grouped in the Caucasian-associated ancestry cluster.

Findings and limits, study-wide: Versus the roughly 700-donor mean, an Asian-associated ancestry cluster reportedly showed fewer N-insertions in a later analysis. In an earlier analysis, about 87% or about 30%: the productive usage of most TCR beta V segments. Prediction of most subjects' HLA-A and HLA-B alleles by TCR beta sequences was reportedly accurate.

With 60 Vbeta and 13 Jbeta primers, the PCR was carried out. Produced via immunoSEQ multiplex PCR; TCRdb's table is partial and in-frame only. The sample lists about 150,000 clones; around three quarters were seen once. Trimming at V came to 4 bases and at J to 2 bases, leaving 5 bases not matched to a gene. The CDR3 covers 15 residues. Germline V gene lookup returns CDR1 SGHRS and CDR2 YFSETQ. This clone showed up just a few times. What it binds is unknown. This TCR derives from a man aged 40-49 years in good health and CMV-seropositive. The V and J genes are TRBV5-1 and TRBJ2-7; 11 nucleotides line up with TRBD2. Material: PBMCs. The DNA for the CDR3 is TGCGCCAGCAGCCGACAGACTAGCGGGGCCTACGAGCAGTACTTC. It yields the protein CASSRQTSGAYEQYF.